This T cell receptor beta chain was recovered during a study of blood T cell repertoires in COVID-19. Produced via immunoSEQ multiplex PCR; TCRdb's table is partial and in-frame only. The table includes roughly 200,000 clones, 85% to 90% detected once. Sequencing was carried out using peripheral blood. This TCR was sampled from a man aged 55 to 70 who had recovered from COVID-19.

CDR3 nucleotides: TGTGCCAGCAGCATACAGGGTCGGGATACGCAGTATTTT. It codes for CASSIQGRDTQYF. V is TRBV7-2 and J is TRBJ2-3, with D tentatively TRBD1 (6 bases). CDR1 is SGHTA, CDR2 FQGNSA, per germline. This CDR3 contains 13 residues. V was clipped by 5 bases and J by 6 bases, with 12 bases between them.